This is a list of T cell receptor beta chains from one sample in a study of cytomegalovirus exposure and HLA in healthy donors. Libraries were prepared by immunoSEQ multiplex PCR; TCRdb keeps only in-frame clonotypes and omits some of them. Found here are 100,000 to 150,000 clones, roughly four fifths of them singletons; the top ten hold about 1.8%. Sequencing used PBMCs. These TCRs come from a young man in good health and CMV-seronegative. Both conserved end residues are part of each CDR3. The D gene is left open where the match is weak. Part of the rows lack a size; the others show once, few, many or a class for expanded clones.

size	D	V	J	DNA	CDR3
.	.	TRBV19	TRBJ1-1	TGTGCCAGTAGTATCCCGGGGTCCGGGCCTAGCACTGAAGCTTTCTTT	CASSIPGSGPSTEAFF
few	TRBD1	TRBV19	TRBJ1-5	TGTGCCAGTAGCACCGGGACAGGGTTCAATCAGCCCCAGCATTTT	CASSTGTGFNQPQHF
.	.	TRBV5-6	TRBJ2-1	TGTGCCAGCAGCTTAAGAGGAAGCCAGCAGTTCTTC	CASSLRGSQQFF
once	TRBD1	TRBV2	TRBJ2-6	TGTGCCAGCAGTGCGGGACAGGGGGCCGGGGCCAACGTCCTGACTTTC	CASSAGQGAGANVLTF
.	.	TRBV7-9	TRBJ1-1	TGTGCCAGCAGCCCGCGACAGGCCCGCATGAACACTGAAGCTTTCTTT	CASSPRQARMNTEAFF
.	.	TRBV11-3	TRBJ2-1	TGTGCCAGCAGCTTATTCAGCGCCAATGAGCAGTTCTTC	CASSLFSANEQFF
.	TRBD2	TRBV2	TRBJ2-5	TGTGCCAGCAGTGGTCGGGGGGGCCGTATAAAAGAGACCCAGTACTTC	CASSGRGGRIKETQYF
.	.	TRBV11-2	TRBJ2-4	TGTGCCAGCAGCTCCCGGTGGGCCAAAAACATTCAGTACTTC	CASSSRWAKNIQYF
.	TRBD2	TRBV7-2	TRBJ2-5	TGTGCCAGCAGCTTAACCCGGGGGGGCCTCGGTCGATCAGAGACCCAGTACTTC	CASSLTRGGLGRSETQYF
.	.	TRBV7-2	TRBJ2-7	TGTGCCAGCAGCTTAGTTGCGACACAGACCTACGAGCAGTACTTC	CASSLVATQTYEQYF
.	.	TRBV27	TRBJ2-7	TGTGCCAGCAGCAGGGGACATTTCTACGAGCAGTACTTC	CASSRGHFYEQYF
.	TRBD1	TRBV6-1	TRBJ1-1	TGTGCCAGCCTTACTCGGACAGGGCGAATAGGTGAAGCTTTCTTT	CASLTRTGRIGEAFF
few	.	TRBV9	TRBJ1-2	TGTGCCAGCAGCGTAGAAGACTGGGCGGGGTATGGCTACACCTTC	CASSVEDWAGYGYTF
.	.	TRBV5-6	TRBJ1-4	TGTGCCAGCAGCACCTACAGGGAGGGTAATGAAAAACTGTTTTTT	CASSTYREGNEKLFF
.	.	TRBV4-1	TRBJ2-5	TGCGCCAGCAGCCAAGAGGGTACAGGTATAGAGACCCAGTACTTC	CASSQEGTGIETQYF
.	.	TRBV4-2	TRBJ1-1	TGTGCCAGCAGCCAAGACCCCCGGGGTACTGAAGCTTTCTTT	CASSQDPRGTEAFF
.	TRBD1	TRBV2	TRBJ1-5	TGTGCCAGCAGTGAAGCGGGACAGGGCAATCAGCCCCAGCATTTT	CASSEAGQGNQPQHF
once	.	TRBV2	TRBJ1-1	TGTGCCAGCACCATACAGGGATTGGGGACTGAAGCTTTCTTT	CASTIQGLGTEAFF
.	.	TRBV5-1	TRBJ1-5	TGCGCCAGCAGCTTGGCTCCAGGTTCGGAACAGCCCCAGCATTTT	CASSLAPGSEQPQHF
.	TRBD1	TRBV7-3	TRBJ2-7	TGTGCCAGCAGCCCGGGACAGGGGGCTTACGAGCAGTACTTC	CASSPGQGAYEQYF
once	.	TRBV12-1	TRBJ1-2	TGTGCCAGCTTTAATCGGGGATCGTATGGCTACACCTTC	CASFNRGSYGYTF
few	.	TRBV10-1	TRBJ1-5	TGCGCCAGCAGTGAGTACCAGAATCAGCCCCAGCATTTT	CASSEYQNQPQHF
once	.	TRBV7-9	TRBJ1-1	TGTGGAACAGGGCTTAACACTGAAGCTTTCTTT	CGTGLNTEAFF
.	TRBD1	TRBV6-6	TRBJ1-1	TGTGCCAGCAATAACGACAGGGATAACACTGAAGCTTTCTTT	CASNNDRDNTEAFF
.	TRBD1	TRBV5-5	TRBJ2-7	TGTGCCAGCAGCAGACAGGGCTCCTACGAGCAGTACTTC	CASSRQGSYEQYF
.	TRBD1	TRBV10-3	TRBJ1-2	TGTGCCATCAGTGTCGCGCAGGGGGAGGCAAGCTACACCTTC	CAISVAQGEASYTF
.	.	TRBV6-6	TRBJ1-1	TGTGCCAGCAGTTCTCTCCAGGGTGGCACTGAAGCTTTCTTT	CASSSLQGGTEAFF
.	.	TRBV11-2	TRBJ1-6	TGTGCCAGCAGCTTAGACCCTCGAGACGGAGTTTCACCCCTCCACTTT	CASSLDPRDGVSPLHF
once	TRBD1	TRBV7-6	TRBJ1-1	TGTGCCAGCAGCTTTTCCGACAGGGACCCTGAAGCTTTCTTT	CASSFSDRDPEAFF
.	TRBD1	TRBV2	TRBJ1-4	TGTGCCAGCTACTATTCGACAGGGTCAATAAATGAAAAACTGTTTTTT	CASYYSTGSINEKLFF
.	.	TRBV9	TRBJ1-1	TGTGCCAGCAGCCTGGAGGGTACAGGAAACACTGAAGCTTTCTTT	CASSLEGTGNTEAFF
.	.	TRBV6-4	TRBJ1-1	TGTGCCAGCAGTTCGGAGGGAGGTACTGAAGCTTTCTTT	CASSSEGGTEAFF
.	TRBD1	TRBV5-1	TRBJ2-1	TGCGCCAGCAGCTTCGACAGGGGGCGAAATGAGCAGTTCTTC	CASSFDRGRNEQFF
once	.	TRBV19	TRBJ1-2	TGTGCCAGTAGTATAACAACAGGGAACTATGGCTACACCTTC	CASSITTGNYGYTF
.	.	TRBV7-3	TRBJ2-5	TGTGCCAGCAGCTTGGGGGGTCAGGAGACCCAGTACTTC	CASSLGGQETQYF